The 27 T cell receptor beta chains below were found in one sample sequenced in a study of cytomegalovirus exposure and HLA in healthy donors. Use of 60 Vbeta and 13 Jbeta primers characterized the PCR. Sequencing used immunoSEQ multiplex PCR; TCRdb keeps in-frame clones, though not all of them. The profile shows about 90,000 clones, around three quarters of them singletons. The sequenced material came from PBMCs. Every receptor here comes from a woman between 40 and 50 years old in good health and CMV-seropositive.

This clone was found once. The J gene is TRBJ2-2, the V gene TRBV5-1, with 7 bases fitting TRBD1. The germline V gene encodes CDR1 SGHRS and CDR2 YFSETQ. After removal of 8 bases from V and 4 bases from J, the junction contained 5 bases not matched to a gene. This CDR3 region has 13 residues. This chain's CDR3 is CASTGAGTGELFF. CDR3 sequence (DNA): TGCGCCAGTACAGGGGCGGGCACCGGGGAGCTGTTTTTT.

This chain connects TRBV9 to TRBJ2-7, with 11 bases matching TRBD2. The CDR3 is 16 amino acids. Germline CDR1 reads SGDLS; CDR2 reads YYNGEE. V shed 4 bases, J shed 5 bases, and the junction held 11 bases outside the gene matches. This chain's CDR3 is CASSTPLAGAGDEQYF. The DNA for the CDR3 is TGTGCCAGCAGCACTCCACTAGCGGGAGCCGGGGACGAGCAGTACTTC.

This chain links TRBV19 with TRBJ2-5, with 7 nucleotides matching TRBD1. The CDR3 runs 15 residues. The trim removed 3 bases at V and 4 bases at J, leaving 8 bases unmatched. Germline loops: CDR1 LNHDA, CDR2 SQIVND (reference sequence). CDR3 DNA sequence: TGTGCCAGTAGTATCTACGACAGGGCCGGAGAGACCCAGTACTTC. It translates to CASSIYDRAGETQYF. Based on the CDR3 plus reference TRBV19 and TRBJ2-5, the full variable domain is DGGITQSPKYLFRKEGQNVTLSCEQNLNHDAMYWYRQDPGQGLRLIYYSQIVNDFQKGDIAEGYSVSREKKESFPLTVTSAQKNPTAFYLCASSIYDRAGETQYFGPGTRLLVL.

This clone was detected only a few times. The CDR3 DNA follows: TGTGCCAGCAGTTCTGGGACAGGGTTTGGAGAGCAGTACTTC. It translates to CASSSGTGFGEQYF. The V gene is TRBV5-4, the J gene TRBJ2-7, with TRBD1 matching over 9 bases. The J segment lost 7 bases and the V segment lost 5 bases, leaving 10 bases of the junction unmatched. Per germline, CDR1 SGHNT and CDR2 YYREEE (reference sequence). The CDR3 loop spans 14 amino acids.

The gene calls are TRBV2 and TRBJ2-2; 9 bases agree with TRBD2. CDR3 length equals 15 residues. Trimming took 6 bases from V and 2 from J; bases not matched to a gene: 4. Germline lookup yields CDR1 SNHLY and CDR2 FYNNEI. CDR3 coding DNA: TGTGCCAGCAGAGAGACTAGCGGAAACACCGGGGAGCTGTTTTTT. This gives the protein CASRETSGNTGELFF.

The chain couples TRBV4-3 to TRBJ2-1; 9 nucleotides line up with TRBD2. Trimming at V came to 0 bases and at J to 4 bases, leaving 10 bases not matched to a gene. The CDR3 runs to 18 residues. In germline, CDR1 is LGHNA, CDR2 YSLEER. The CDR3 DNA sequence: TGCGCCAGCAGCCAAGATTCCCGCGGGAGGGCAAGTTACAATGAGCAGTTCTTC. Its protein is CASSQDSRGRASYNEQFF.

CDR3 region: CASSTGTGTEAFF. CDR3 nucleotide sequence: TGTGCCAGCAGTACCGGGACAGGCACTGAAGCTTTCTTT. V and J are TRBV6-4 and TRBJ1-1; 8 nucleotides agree with TRBD1. The CDR3 runs to 13 residues. Germline CDR1 MRHNA, CDR2 SNTAGT. V was clipped by 5 bases and J by 4 bases; unmatched bases: 3.

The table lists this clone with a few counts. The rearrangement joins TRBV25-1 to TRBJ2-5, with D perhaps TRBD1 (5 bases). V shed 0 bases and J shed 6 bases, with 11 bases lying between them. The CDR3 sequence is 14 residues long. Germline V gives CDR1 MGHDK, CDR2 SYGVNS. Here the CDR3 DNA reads TGTGCCAGCAGTGAATATAGGGGCAGACAGACCCAGTACTTC. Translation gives CASSEYRGRQTQYF. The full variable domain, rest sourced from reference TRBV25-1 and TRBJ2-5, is EADIYQTPRYLVIGTGKKITLECSQTMGHDKMYWYQQDPGMELHLIHYSYGVNSTEKGDLSSESTVSRIRTEHFPLTLESARPSHTSQYLCASSEYRGRQTQYFGPGTRLLVL.

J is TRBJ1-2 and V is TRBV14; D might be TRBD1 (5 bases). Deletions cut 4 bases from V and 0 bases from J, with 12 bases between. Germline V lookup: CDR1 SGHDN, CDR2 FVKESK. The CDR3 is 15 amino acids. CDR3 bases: TGTGCCAGCAGCCGATCGCTACAGGCTAACTATGGCTACACCTTC. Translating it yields CASSRSLQANYGYTF.

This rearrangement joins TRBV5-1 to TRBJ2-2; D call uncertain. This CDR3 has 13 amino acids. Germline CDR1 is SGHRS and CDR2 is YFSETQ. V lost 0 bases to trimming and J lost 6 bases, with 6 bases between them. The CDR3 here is CASSLDYPGELFF. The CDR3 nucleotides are TGCGCCAGCAGCTTGGACTACCCCGGGGAGCTGTTTTTT.

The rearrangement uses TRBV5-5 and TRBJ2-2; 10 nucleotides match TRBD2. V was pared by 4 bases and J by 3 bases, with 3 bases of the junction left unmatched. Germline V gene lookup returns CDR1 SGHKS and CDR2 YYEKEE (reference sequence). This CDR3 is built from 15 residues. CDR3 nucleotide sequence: TGTGCCAGCAGCCCTAGCGGGAGTTACACCGGGGAGCTGTTTTTT. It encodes CASSPSGSYTGELFF.

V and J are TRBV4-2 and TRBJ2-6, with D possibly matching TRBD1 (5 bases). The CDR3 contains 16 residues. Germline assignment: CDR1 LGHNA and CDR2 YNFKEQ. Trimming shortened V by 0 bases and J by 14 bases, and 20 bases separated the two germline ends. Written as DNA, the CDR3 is TGTGCCAGCAGCCAAGATGCGCCCTCTGGGGCCGACATCCTGACTTTC. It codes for CASSQDAPSGADILTF.

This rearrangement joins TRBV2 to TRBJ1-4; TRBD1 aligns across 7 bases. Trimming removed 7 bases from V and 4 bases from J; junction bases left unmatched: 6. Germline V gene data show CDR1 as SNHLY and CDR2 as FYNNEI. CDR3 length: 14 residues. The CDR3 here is CASTLQGGNEKLFF. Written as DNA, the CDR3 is TGTGCCAGCACCCTTCAGGGGGGTAATGAAAAACTGTTTTTT.

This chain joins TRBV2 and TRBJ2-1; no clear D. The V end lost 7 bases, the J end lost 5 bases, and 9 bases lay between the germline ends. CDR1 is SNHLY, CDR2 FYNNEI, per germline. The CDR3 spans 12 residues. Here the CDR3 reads CASTRWDNEQFF. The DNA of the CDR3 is TGTGCCAGCACTAGGTGGGACAATGAGCAGTTCTTC. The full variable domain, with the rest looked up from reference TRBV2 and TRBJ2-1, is EPEVTQTPSHQVTQMGQEVILRCVPISNHLYFYWYRQILGQKVEFLVSFYNNEISEKSEIFDDQFSVERPDGSNFTLKIRSTKLEDSAMYFCASTRWDNEQFFGPGTRLTVL.

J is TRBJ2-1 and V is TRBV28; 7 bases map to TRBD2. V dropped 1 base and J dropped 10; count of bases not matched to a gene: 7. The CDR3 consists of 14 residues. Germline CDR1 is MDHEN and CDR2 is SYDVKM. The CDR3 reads CASSLLLATDEQFF. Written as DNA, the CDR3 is TGTGCCAGCAGTTTATTACTAGCGACCGACGAGCAGTTCTTC.

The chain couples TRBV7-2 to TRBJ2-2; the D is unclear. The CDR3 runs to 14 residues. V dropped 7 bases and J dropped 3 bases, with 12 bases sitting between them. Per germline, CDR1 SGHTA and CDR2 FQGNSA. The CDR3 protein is CASKISRDTGELFF. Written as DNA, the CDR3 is TGTGCCAGCAAAATAAGTCGAGACACCGGGGAGCTGTTTTTT.

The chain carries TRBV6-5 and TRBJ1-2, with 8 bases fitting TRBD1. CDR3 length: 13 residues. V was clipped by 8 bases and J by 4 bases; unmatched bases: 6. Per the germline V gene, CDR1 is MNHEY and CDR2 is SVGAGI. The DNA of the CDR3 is TGTGCCAGCTCCCAGGGGGCAGGCTATGGCTACACCTTC. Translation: CASSQGAGYGYTF.

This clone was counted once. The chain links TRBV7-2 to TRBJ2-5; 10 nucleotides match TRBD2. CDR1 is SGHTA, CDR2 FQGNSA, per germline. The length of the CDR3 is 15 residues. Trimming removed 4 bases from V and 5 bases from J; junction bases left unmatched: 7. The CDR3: CASSSQREGRETQYF. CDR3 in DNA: TGTGCCAGCAGCTCCCAGCGGGAGGGCCGGGAGACCCAGTACTTC.

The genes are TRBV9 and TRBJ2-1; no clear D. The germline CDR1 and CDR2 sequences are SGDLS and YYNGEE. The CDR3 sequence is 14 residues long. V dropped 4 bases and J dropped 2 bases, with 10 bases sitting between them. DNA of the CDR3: TGTGCCAGCAGCCCACAGTTTACCTACAATGAGCAGTTCTTC. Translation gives CASSPQFTYNEQFF. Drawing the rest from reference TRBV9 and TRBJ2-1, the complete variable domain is DSGVTQTPKHLITATGQRVTLRCSPRSGDLSVYWYQQSLDQGLQFLIQYYNGEERAKGNILERFSAQQFPDLHSELNLSSLELGDSALYFCASSPQFTYNEQFFGPGTRLTVL.

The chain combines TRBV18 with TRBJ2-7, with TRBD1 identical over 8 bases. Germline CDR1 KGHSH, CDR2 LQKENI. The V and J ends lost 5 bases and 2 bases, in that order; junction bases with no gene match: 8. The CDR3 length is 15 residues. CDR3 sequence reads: CASSSTGELAYEQYF. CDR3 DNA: TGTGCCAGCTCATCGACAGGGGAGCTGGCCTACGAGCAGTACTTC.

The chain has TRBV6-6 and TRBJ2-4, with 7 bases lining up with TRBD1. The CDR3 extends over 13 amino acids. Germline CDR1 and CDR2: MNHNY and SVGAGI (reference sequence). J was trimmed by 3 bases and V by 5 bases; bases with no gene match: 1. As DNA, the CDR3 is TGTGCCAGCAGTCGGGACAGCAAAAACATTCAGTACTTC. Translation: CASSRDSKNIQYF.

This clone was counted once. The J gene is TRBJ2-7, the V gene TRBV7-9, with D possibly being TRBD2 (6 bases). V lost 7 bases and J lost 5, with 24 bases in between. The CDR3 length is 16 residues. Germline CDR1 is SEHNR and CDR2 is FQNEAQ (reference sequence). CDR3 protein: CASTERATPRYDEQYF. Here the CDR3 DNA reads TGTGCCAGCACTGAGCGGGCTACCCCTAGGTATGACGAGCAGTACTTC.

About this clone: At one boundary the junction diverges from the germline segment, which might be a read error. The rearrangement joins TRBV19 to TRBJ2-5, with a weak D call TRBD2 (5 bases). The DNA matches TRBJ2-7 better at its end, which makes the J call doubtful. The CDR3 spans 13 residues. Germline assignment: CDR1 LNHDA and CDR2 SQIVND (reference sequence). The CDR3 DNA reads TGTGTCAGTAGCGTCAGGTCCTCCTACGAGCAGTACTTC. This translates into CVSSVRSSYEQYF.

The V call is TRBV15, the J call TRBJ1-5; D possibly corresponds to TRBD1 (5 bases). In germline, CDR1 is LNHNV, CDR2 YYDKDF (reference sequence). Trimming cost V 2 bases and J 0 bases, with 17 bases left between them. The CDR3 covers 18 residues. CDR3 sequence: CATSRQGISGYSNQPQHF. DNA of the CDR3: TGTGCCACCAGCAGACAGGGTATATCCGGCTATAGCAATCAGCCCCAGCATTTT.

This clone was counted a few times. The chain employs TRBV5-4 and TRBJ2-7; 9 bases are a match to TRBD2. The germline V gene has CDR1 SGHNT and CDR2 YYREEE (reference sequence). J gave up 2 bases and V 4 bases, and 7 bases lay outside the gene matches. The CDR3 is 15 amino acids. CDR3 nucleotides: TGTGCCAGCAGCCCTTCGACTAGCGGAACCTACGAGCAGTACTTC. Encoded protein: CASSPSTSGTYEQYF.

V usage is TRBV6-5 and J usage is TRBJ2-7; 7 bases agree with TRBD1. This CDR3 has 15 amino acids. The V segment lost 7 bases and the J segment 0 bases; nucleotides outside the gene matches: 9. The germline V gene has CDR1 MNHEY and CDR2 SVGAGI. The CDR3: CASTTGTASSYEQYF. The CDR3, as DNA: TGTGCCAGCACCACCGGGACAGCATCCTCCTACGAGCAGTACTTC.

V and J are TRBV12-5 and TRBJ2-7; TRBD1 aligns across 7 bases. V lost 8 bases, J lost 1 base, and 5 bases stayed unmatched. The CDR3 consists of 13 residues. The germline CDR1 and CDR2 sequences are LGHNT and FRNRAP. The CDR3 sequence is CASLGTDSYEQYF. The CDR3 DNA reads TGTGCTAGTTTGGGGACAGATTCCTACGAGCAGTACTTC.